This T cell receptor (beta chain) is drawn from a study of blood T cell repertoires in COVID-19. The wider study: COVID-19 samples from acute and convalescent phases originated in the United States, Italy and Spain.

Repertoires were generated with immunoSEQ multiplex PCR, while TCRdb's copy carries only in-frame clones and drops some. In the table there are roughly 27,000 clones, 70% to 80% of which are singletons. The CDR3 runs 16 residues. V gave up 5 bases and J gave up 5 bases, with 21 bases separating them. Germline lookup yields CDR1 SGHTA and CDR2 FQGTGA. The V gene is TRBV7-3, the J gene TRBJ1-2; tentatively, D is TRBD1 (6 bases). Sequencing was carried out using peripheral blood. The receptor comes from a woman between 65 and 79 years old with acute or convalescent COVID-19. The CDR3, as DNA: TGTGCCAGCAGCAACGACGGGGGGCGCTTGCGATATGGCTACACCTTC. This sequence encodes CASSNDGGRLRYGYTF. The full variable domain, completed using reference TRBV7-3 and TRBJ1-2, is GAGVSQTPSNKVTEKGKYVELRCDPISGHTALYWYRQSLGQGPEFLIYFQGTGAADDSGLPNDRFFAVRPEGSVSTLKIQRTERGDSAVYLCASSNDGGRLRYGYTFGSGTRLTVV.